This TCR beta chain was retrieved from a study of radiotherapy plus CTLA-4 blockade in lung cancer (dated by TCRdb to about 2018). Some background on the complete study: Among enrolled patients, under 20% had an objective response and approximately 30% reached disease control.

The library was produced with the immunoSEQ multiplex PCR assay. The clones in this table, taken by TCRdb from immuneACCESS, are in-frame only. Not every clone is retained; where verified, under half of the shortfall comes from an unresolved V gene, and the cause of the rest is unknown. The sample table contains approximately 60,000 clones; only one count was recorded for about 80% of them. The ten largest clones take up about 6.1% of the sample. The study tested focal radiation therapy combined with CTLA-4 blockade (ipilimumab) in patients with chemo-refractory metastatic non-small-cell lung cancer. About this clone itself: Its antigen remains undetermined. Per-base quality was not reported, and no clone a single base away is much larger than it.

Sequences KGHSH (CDR1) and LQKENI (CDR2) are obtained from the germline V gene. Including cysteine and phenylalanine, the CDR3 has 14 amino acids. Only CDR3 DNA is held: 42 bases, read in frame from base 1. After removal of 3 bases from V and 4 bases from J, the junction retains 2 bases not matched to a gene. Paper-wide results and their limitations: After treatment with radiotherapy and ipilimumab, TCR clones that came from tumors expanded in the peripheral blood. Early dynamic changes in blood T cell clones, together with increased serum interferon-beta after radiation, were reported as the strongest predictors of response.

The sequence was obtained from a human donor with non-small cell lung cancer whose response to radiotherapy plus ipilimumab could not be evaluated. The receptor chain draws on TRBV18 and TRBJ2-7; 11 middle bases align to TRBD1. The specimen comprised peripheral blood, sampled from a patient treated with radiotherapy plus ipilimumab. The CDR3 region: CASSPGTGGYEQYF. DNA sequence: TGTGCCAGCTCACCCGGGACAGGGGGTTACGAGCAGTACTTC.